Ten or more counts support the clone carrying this TCR beta chain. As yet, its antigen is unknown. These data belong to a study of regulatory T cells in long-lasting Graves disease. The V and J ends lost 1 base and 3 bases, in that order; junction bases with no gene match: 9. The length of the CDR3 is 18 residues. Germline V gene data show CDR1 as SGHTA and CDR2 as FQGNSA. Time point: persistent/refractory GD, antithyroid drugs over 5 years with positive TRAb. PBMC RNA served as the TCR library source. Staff drew approximately 9.3 milliliters of peripheral blood into EDTA tubes. Whole-study findings and limits: Persistent disease showed a preference for TRBV28, TRBJ1-2 and TRBJ2-5.

Construction of the TCR beta libraries employed iRepertoire HTBI primers in conjunction with Arm-PCR of CDR3 regions. TCRdb used MiXCR to reprocess the multiplex PCR reads, holding one entry per CDR3 protein. The sample includes roughly 500,000 distinct CDR3 sequences, under 25% of them seen just once. This specimen consisted of peripheral blood mononuclear cells (PBMCs), obtained when the disease was refractory, from a patient treated with antithyroid drugs. This clonotype was obtained from a female donor with Graves disease. The chain recombines TRBV7-2 with TRBJ1-5; TRBD1 agrees at 10 bases. The CDR3 is CASSLVSTGTGVNQPQHF. The CDR3 DNA reads TGTGCCAGCAGCTTAGTGTCGACCGGGACAGGGGTCAATCAGCCCCAGCATTTT.